Presented here are 12 T cell receptor beta chains from one specimen sequenced in a study of T cell responses to AZD1222 COVID-19 vaccine. The protocol was immunoSEQ multiplex PCR, while the TCRdb copy is restricted to in-frame clones and leaves out a portion. The table has 95,000 to 100,000 clones, nearly 90% seen once; the top ten hold 1.5% to 2%. The source material was peripheral blood, sampled on day 0 of AZD1222 vaccination. These receptors came from an adult in good health.

The genes are TRBV11-2 and TRBJ1-6; D not resolved. This CDR3 spans 14 amino acids. Germline V CDR1 and CDR2: SGHAT, FQNNGV. V lost 5 bases to trimming and J lost 5 bases, with 10 bases between them. CDR3 protein: CASSRYGDNSPLHF. CDR3 coding DNA: TGTGCCAGCAGCCGATATGGAGATAATTCACCCCTCCACTTT.

The CDR3 nucleotides read TGTGCCAGCAGTTCGGGTCTAACTGAAGCTTTCTTT. Translating it yields CASSSGLTEAFF. This chain connects TRBV6-2 or TRBV6-3 to TRBJ1-1; D is unresolved. The V and J ends lost 4 bases and 5 bases respectively, with 8 bases between them. The CDR3 spans 12 residues. Per germline, CDR1 MNHEY and CDR2 SVGEGT.

The V gene is TRBV6-4, the J gene TRBJ2-1, with 11 bases aligning to TRBD2. Germline CDR1 MRHNA, CDR2 SNTAGT. This CDR3 spans 15 amino acids. The V gene end was trimmed by 5 bases and the J gene end by 6 bases; junction bases not matched to a gene: 6. CDR3 amino acids: CASSTLAGVGNEQFF. DNA for the CDR3: TGTGCCAGCAGTACACTAGCGGGGGTGGGCAATGAGCAGTTCTTC.

The V call is TRBV19, the J call TRBJ1-1; D ambiguous. V lost 2 bases, J lost 6 bases, and 10 bases lay in between. Germline CDR1 LNHDA, CDR2 SQIVND (reference sequence). CDR3 length: 13 amino acids. CDR3 nucleotides: TGTGCCAGTAGTATATTTGTTGGCGCTGAAGCTTTCTTT. This codes for CASSIFVGAEAFF.

This chain links TRBV10-2 with TRBJ2-5, with D tentatively TRBD2 (6 bases). Germline CDR1 reads WSHSY; CDR2 reads SAAADI. This CDR3 contains 13 residues. With 8 bases removed from V and 5 bases from J, the gap between germline ends came to 15 bases. CDR3 bases: TGCGCCAGCTGGCCGGGGGTTGGGGAGACCCAGTACTTC. Its protein product is CASWPGVGETQYF.

The rearrangement links TRBV19 to TRBJ1-5, with unresolved D. The germline gives CDR1 LNHDA, CDR2 SQIVND (reference sequence). V lost 3 bases to trimming and J lost 6 bases, with 21 bases between them. The CDR3 has 17 amino acids. CDR3 residues: CASSIGPRFRAGQPQHF. The CDR3 region has the DNA TGTGCCAGTAGTATCGGCCCGAGGTTCCGGGCCGGTCAGCCCCAGCATTTT. The entire variable domain, with the rest obtained from reference TRBV19 and TRBJ1-5, is as follows: DGGITQSPKYLFRKEGQNVTLSCEQNLNHDAMYWYRQDPGQGLRLIYYSQIVNDFQKGDIAEGYSVSREKKESFPLTVTSAQKNPTAFYLCASSIGPRFRAGQPQHFGDGTRLSIL.

This chain uses TRBV5-6 with TRBJ1-3; 8 nucleotides match TRBD1. CDR3 length equals 17 residues. Looked up from germline, CDR1 is SGHDT and CDR2 is YYEEEE. J lost 5 bases, V lost 2 bases, and 12 bases had no gene match. The CDR3: CASSLLLPTGGRNTIYF. CDR3 nucleotides: TGTGCCAGCAGCTTATTACTTCCAACAGGGGGAAGAAACACCATATATTTT.

V and J are TRBV18 and TRBJ1-5, with 7 bases matching TRBD1. The junction had 7 bases not matched to a gene; V was cut back by 6 bases and J by 5 bases. Per the germline V gene, CDR1 is KGHSH and CDR2 is LQKENI. The CDR3 covers 14 residues. The CDR3: CASSPGTVDQPQHF. CDR3 in DNA: TGTGCCAGCTCTCCCGGGACAGTGGATCAGCCCCAGCATTTT.

The rearrangement uses TRBV30 and TRBJ1-1; D gene uncertain. Looked up from germline, CDR1 is GTSNPN and CDR2 is SVGIG (reference sequence). V was clipped by 0 bases and J by 1 base, with 3 bases between them. The CDR3 covers 12 residues. CDR3 DNA: TGTGCCTGGAGTGTGGCGAACACTGAAGCTTTCTTT. This gives the protein CAWSVANTEAFF. The whole variable domain, remainder taken from reference TRBV30 and TRBJ1-1, is SQTIHQWPATLVQPVGSPLSLECTVEGTSNPNLYWYRQAAGRGLQLLFYSVGIGQISSEVPQNLSASRPQDRQFILSSKKLLLSDSGFYLCAWSVANTEAFFGQGTRLTVV.

The chain joins TRBV9 to TRBJ1-4, with D possibly matching TRBD1 (5 bases). Trimming took off 4 bases at V and 10 bases at J, with 14 bases between the two ends. This CDR3 has 13 amino acids. In germline, CDR1 is SGDLS, CDR2 YYNGEE. This chain's CDR3 is CASSPGLTGKLFF. The CDR3 DNA reads as TGTGCCAGCAGCCCCGGGTTAACAGGAAAACTGTTTTTT.

The chain links TRBV7-2 to TRBJ1-2; 10 bases fit TRBD1. CDR3 length: 15 residues. The V gene end was trimmed by 6 bases and the J gene end by 2 bases; junction bases not matched to a gene: 6. Germline CDR1 reads SGHTA; CDR2 reads FQGNSA. DNA of the CDR3: TGTGCCAGCAGTCAGGGACAGGGGACCAACTATGGCTACACCTTC. Encoded protein: CASSQGQGTNYGYTF. The variable domain in full, with the rest retrieved from reference TRBV7-2 and TRBJ1-2, is GAGVSQSPSNKVTEKGKDVELRCDPISGHTALYWYRQSLGQGLEFLIYFQGNSAPDKSGLPSDRFSAERTGGSVSTLTIQRTQQEDSAVYLCASSQGQGTNYGYTFGSGTRLTVV.

The chain joins TRBV5-1 to TRBJ2-2, with D possibly called TRBD1 or TRBD2 (5 bases each). Per the germline V gene, CDR1 is SGHRS and CDR2 is YFSETQ. Trimming took off 3 bases at V and 6 bases at J, with 9 bases between the two ends. CDR3 length: 13 residues. CDR3 protein: CASSWGLSGELFF. Here the CDR3 DNA reads TGCGCCAGCAGCTGGGGGTTATCCGGGGAGCTGTTTTTT.